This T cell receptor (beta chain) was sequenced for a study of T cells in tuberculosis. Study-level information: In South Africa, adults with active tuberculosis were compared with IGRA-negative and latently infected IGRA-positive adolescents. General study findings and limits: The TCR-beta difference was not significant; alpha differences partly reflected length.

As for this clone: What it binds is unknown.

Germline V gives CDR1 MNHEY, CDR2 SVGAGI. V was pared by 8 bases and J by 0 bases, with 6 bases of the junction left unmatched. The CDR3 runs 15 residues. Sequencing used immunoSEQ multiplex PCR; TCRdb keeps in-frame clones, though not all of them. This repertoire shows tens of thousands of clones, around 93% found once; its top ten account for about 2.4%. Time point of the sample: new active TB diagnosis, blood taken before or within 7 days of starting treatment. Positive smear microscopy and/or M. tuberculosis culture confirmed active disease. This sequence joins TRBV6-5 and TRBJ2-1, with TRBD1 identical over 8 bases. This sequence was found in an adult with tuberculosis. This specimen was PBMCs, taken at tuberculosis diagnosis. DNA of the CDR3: TGTGCCAGCGGACCTACAGGGGGCTCCTACAATGAGCAGTTCTTC. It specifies CASGPTGGSYNEQFF.